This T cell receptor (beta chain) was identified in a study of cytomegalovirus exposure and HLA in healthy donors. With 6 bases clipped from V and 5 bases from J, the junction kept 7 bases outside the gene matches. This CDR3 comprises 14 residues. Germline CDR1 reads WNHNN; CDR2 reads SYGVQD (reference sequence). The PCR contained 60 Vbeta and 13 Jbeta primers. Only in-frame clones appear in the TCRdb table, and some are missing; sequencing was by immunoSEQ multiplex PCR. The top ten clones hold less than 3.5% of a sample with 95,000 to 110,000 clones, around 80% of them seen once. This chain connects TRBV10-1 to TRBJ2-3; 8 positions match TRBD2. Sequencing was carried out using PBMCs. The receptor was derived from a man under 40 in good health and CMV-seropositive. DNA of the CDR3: TGCGCCAGCAGCACGGGGGGGGCCGAAGATACGCAGTATTTT. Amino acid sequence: CASSTGGAEDTQYF.